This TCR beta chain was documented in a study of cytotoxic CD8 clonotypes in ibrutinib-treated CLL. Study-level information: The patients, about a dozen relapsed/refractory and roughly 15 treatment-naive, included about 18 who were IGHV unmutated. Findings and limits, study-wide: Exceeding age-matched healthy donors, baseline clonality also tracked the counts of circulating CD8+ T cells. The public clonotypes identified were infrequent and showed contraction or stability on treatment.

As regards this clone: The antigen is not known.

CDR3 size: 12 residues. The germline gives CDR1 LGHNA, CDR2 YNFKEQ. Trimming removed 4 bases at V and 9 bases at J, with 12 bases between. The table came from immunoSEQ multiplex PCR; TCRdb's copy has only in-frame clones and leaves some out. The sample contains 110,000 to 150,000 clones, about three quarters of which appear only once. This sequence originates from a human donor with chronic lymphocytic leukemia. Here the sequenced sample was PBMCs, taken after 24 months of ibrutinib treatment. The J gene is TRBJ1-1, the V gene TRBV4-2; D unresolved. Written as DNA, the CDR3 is TGTGCCAGCAGCCCCGTGGCAGCCAAAGCTTTCTTT. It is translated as CASSPVAAKAFF.